Presented here are 32 T cell receptor beta chains from one specimen sequenced in a study of blood T cell repertoires in COVID-19 (dated by TCRdb to the early 2020s). Libraries were made using the immunoSEQ multiplex PCR assay. TCRdb's version of the immuneACCESS table is confined to in-frame rearrangements and falls short of the full clone set. An unresolved V gene accounts for under half of the shortfall where checked; the remainder is of unknown origin. The sample contains fewer than 350,000 clones, approximately 91% of them found a single time. The ten largest clones represent just under 9.5% of the sample. The sample consisted of peripheral blood. These receptors were obtained from a man aged 18 to 30 with active or convalescent COVID-19.

V usage is TRBV28 and J usage is TRBJ1-6; 10 bases are shared with TRBD1. The CDR3 has 15 amino acids. Germline V gene lookup returns CDR1 MDHEN and CDR2 SYDVKM. Unmatched junction bases numbered 7, after V lost 7 bases and J lost 7 bases. The CDR3 reads CASNGQGDPNSPLHF. The DNA of the CDR3 is TGTGCCAGCAACGGACAGGGGGATCCAAATTCACCCCTCCACTTT.

V and J are TRBV5-1 and TRBJ1-1; D is perhaps TRBD1 (5 bases). Per the germline V gene, CDR1 is SGHRS and CDR2 is YFSETQ. V lost 5 bases, J lost 2 bases, and 13 bases lay in between. CDR3 length: 14 residues. The CDR3 reads CASSSGGGNTEAFF. The CDR3 bases are TGCGCCAGCAGTTCTGGCGGGGGAAACACTGAAGCTTTCTTT. The variable domain in full, with the rest retrieved from reference TRBV5-1 and TRBJ1-1, is KAGVTQTPRYLIKTRGQQVTLSCSPISGHRSVSWYQQTPGQGLQFLFEYFSETQRNKGNFPGRFSGRQFSNSRSEMNVSTLELGDSALYLCASSSGGGNTEAFFGQGTRLTVV.

The rearrangement uses TRBV3-1 (or the pseudogene TRBV3-2) and TRBJ1-2; D gene unclear. CDR3 length: 15 residues. V lost 3 bases to trimming and J lost 4 bases, with 15 bases between them. Germline V gives CDR1 LGHDT, CDR2 YNNKEL (reference sequence). The CDR3 here is CASSHPRERIYGYTF. CDR3 coding DNA: TGTGCCAGCAGCCACCCCCGGGAGCGAATCTATGGCTACACCTTC.

This chain connects TRBV5-5 to TRBJ1-6; D is possibly TRBD1 (6 bases). The germline V and J ends were trimmed by 0 bases and 7 bases, with 11 bases remaining between them. Germline assignment: CDR1 SGHKS and CDR2 YYEKEE (reference sequence). CDR3 length: 15 residues. The CDR3 sequence: CASSLAKGVNSPLHF. CDR3 DNA: TGTGCCAGCAGCTTGGCAAAGGGGGTCAATTCACCCCTCCACTTT. Drawing the rest from reference TRBV5-5 and TRBJ1-6, the complete variable domain is DAGVTQSPTHLIKTRGQQVTLRCSPISGHKSVSWYQQVLGQGPQFIFQYYEKEERGRGNFPDRFSARQFPNYSSELNVNALLLGDSALYLCASSLAKGVNSPLHFGNGTRLTVT.

The chain joins TRBV6-2 or TRBV6-3 to TRBJ2-7; TRBD2 matches at 9 bases. V shed 2 bases and J 7 bases; nucleotides not matched to a gene: 6. The germline V gene encodes CDR1 MNHEY and CDR2 SVGEGT. This CDR3 comprises 14 residues. This CDR3 is CASSYGTSLAEQYF. As DNA, the CDR3 is TGTGCCAGCAGTTACGGGACTAGCCTAGCGGAGCAGTACTTC.

The rearrangement uses TRBV6-2 or TRBV6-3 and TRBJ2-7; D may be TRBD1 (5 bases). Germline CDR1 MNHEY, CDR2 SVGEGT. The CDR3 length is 14 residues. V was cut by 2 bases and J by 7 bases, with 15 bases left in between. Here the CDR3 reads CASSYTSVGQEQYF. CDR3 coding DNA: TGTGCCAGCAGTTACACGTCGGTGGGGCAAGAGCAGTACTTC.

This clone turned up a few times. The V and J genes are TRBV6-1 and TRBJ1-6; the match to TRBD1 covers 11 bases. The CDR3 is 15 amino acids. The germline CDR1 and CDR2 sequences are MNHNS and SASEGT. J was trimmed by 14 bases and V by 2 bases; bases with no gene match: 8. The CDR3 DNA sequence: TGTGCCAGCAGTGAAAGGGGGACAGGGGGTATGGCCCTCCACTTT. Encoded protein: CASSERGTGGMALHF.

The rearrangement uses TRBV14 and TRBJ1-1; tentative D call: TRBD1 (5 bases). CDR1 is SGHDN, CDR2 FVKESK, per germline. The V gene lost 1 base and the J gene lost 0 bases, with 21 bases spanning the gap. The CDR3 spans 19 residues. The CDR3 reads CASSQGTGDFWMMNTEAFF. The CDR3 bases are TGTGCCAGCAGCCAAGGAACCGGGGACTTTTGGATGATGAACACTGAAGCTTTCTTT.

The rearrangement uses TRBV4-1 and TRBJ1-5, with 12 bases aligning to TRBD1. The CDR3 is 16 amino acids. Trimming cost V 2 bases and J 3 bases; bases outside gene matches: 2. CDR1 MGHRA and CDR2 YSYEKL come from the germline V gene. The CDR3 sequence: CASSQPGQGANQPQHF. CDR3 nucleotides: TGCGCCAGCAGCCAACCGGGACAGGGGGCCAATCAGCCCCAGCATTTT.

The V and J genes are TRBV7-9 and TRBJ1-1; unclear D gene. Germline V CDR1 and CDR2: SEHNR, FQNEAQ (reference sequence). Trimming removed 1 base at V and 0 bases at J, with 6 bases between. The CDR3 consists of 14 residues. The CDR3 loop reads CASSLVAMNTEAFF. CDR3 sequence (DNA): TGTGCCAGCAGCTTAGTAGCCATGAACACTGAAGCTTTCTTT.

This chain connects TRBV19 to TRBJ1-5; 9 nucleotides match TRBD1. This CDR3 comprises 18 residues. Losses at the gene ends were 7 bases for V and 0 bases for J; bases not matched to a gene: 13. Germline V gives CDR1 LNHDA, CDR2 SQIVND (reference sequence). The CDR3 loop is CASKWTGVHRDSNQPQHF. The CDR3 region has the DNA TGTGCCAGTAAGTGGACAGGGGTCCATAGGGATAGCAATCAGCCCCAGCATTTT.

This rearrangement joins TRBV5-1 to TRBJ1-1; TRBD1 might be the D (6 bases). Germline CDR1 reads SGHRS; CDR2 reads YFSETQ. V shed 4 bases and J shed 6 bases, with 19 bases lying between them. The CDR3 length is 15 residues. The CDR3 bases are TGCGCCAGCAGCCGCAACAGGGAAGGGGGAGCTGAAGCTTTCTTT. This translates into CASSRNREGGAEAFF.

This chain joins TRBV13 and TRBJ1-1, with D possibly being TRBD1 (6 bases). The V end was cut by 5 bases, the J end by 4 bases, with 14 bases between. Looked up from germline, CDR1 is PRHDT and CDR2 is FYEKMQ (reference sequence). The CDR3 covers 14 residues. CDR3 sequence (DNA): TGTGCCAGCAGCACCTCCAGGGGACCCACTGAAGCTTTCTTT. Its translation: CASSTSRGPTEAFF.

The chain recombines TRBV7-9 with TRBJ2-1, with D possibly being TRBD2 (5 bases). The CDR3 is 15 residues long. Trimming left V 1 base short and J 2 bases short, with 9 bases between. Germline V gene sequence: CDR1 SEHNR, CDR2 FQNEAQ (reference sequence). In DNA, the CDR3 is TGTGCCAGCAGCTTAGATCCCGGGACCTACAATGAGCAGTTCTTC. It yields the protein CASSLDPGTYNEQFF.

This clone was seen once. The junction departs from germline at one end; a sequencing error may be responsible. V is TRBV7-2 and J is TRBJ2-3, with D unclear. Germline V gives CDR1 SGHTA, CDR2 FQGNSA. The CDR3 is 14 residues long. CDR3 sequence reads: CASSVALAHDTQYF. The CDR3 DNA sequence: TGTGCCAGCAGCGTAGCTCTCGCGCATGATACGCAGTATTTT.

This clone has a single count. The chain links TRBV28 to TRBJ2-2; possibly TRBD1 for D (5 bases). This CDR3 has 13 residues. Germline V CDR1 and CDR2: MDHEN, SYDVKM. V shed 4 bases and J shed 4 bases, with 7 bases lying between them. DNA for the CDR3: TGTGCCAGCAGTTCCAGGGTCACCGGGGAGCTGTTTTTT. It specifies CASSSRVTGELFF.

The J gene is TRBJ2-1, the V gene TRBV5-1, with 9 bases identical to TRBD1. Unmatched junction bases numbered 10, after V lost 4 bases and J lost 8 bases. From germline, CDR1 is SGHRS and CDR2 YFSETQ. The CDR3 spans 15 residues. The CDR3 here is CASSAGQGLSDEQFF. CDR3 sequence (DNA): TGCGCCAGCAGCGCGGGACAGGGACTCTCAGATGAGCAGTTCTTC.

This clone was observed once. The rearrangement joins TRBV7-2 to TRBJ2-2; no firm D call. The length of the CDR3 is 16 residues. V dropped 1 base and J dropped 2 bases, with 11 bases sitting between them. Looked up from germline, CDR1 is SGHTA and CDR2 is FQGNSA. The DNA of the CDR3 is TGTGCCAGCAGCTTAGTCTCGTACAGAAACACCGGGGAGCTGTTTTTT. Translating gives CASSLVSYRNTGELFF.

CDR3 nucleotides: TGTGCCACCAGTGATAGAACGAGGACAGGGGGAACTGAAGCTTTCTTT. As protein: CATSDRTRTGGTEAFF. The V and J genes are TRBV24-1 and TRBJ1-1, with TRBD1 matching over 10 bases. CDR1 KGHDR and CDR2 SFDVKD come from the germline V gene. V was clipped by 3 bases and J by 5 bases; unmatched bases: 8. CDR3 length equals 16 residues.

V usage is TRBV6-2 or TRBV6-3 and J usage is TRBJ2-2, with 8 bases aligning to TRBD1. In germline, CDR1 is MNHEY, CDR2 SVGEGT. The ends lost 6 bases at V and 7 bases at J; junction bases unmatched: 13. CDR3 size: 16 residues. CDR3 DNA: TGTGCCAGCAGCTTCCGTAGACAGGGGAGTGTCGGGGAGCTGTTTTTT. Protein sequence: CASSFRRQGSVGELFF.

This clone was counted between two and nine times. The chain recombines TRBV3-1 (or the pseudogene TRBV3-2) with TRBJ1-5; D is possibly TRBD1 (5 bases). The V and J ends lost 1 base and 1 base respectively, with 14 bases between them. The CDR3 is made up of 17 amino acids. CDR1 and CDR2 (germline): LGHDT, YNNKEL (reference sequence). DNA for the CDR3: TGTGCCAGCAGCCAAGGGGCTCCAGGGTTCAGCAATCAGCCCCAGCATTTT. This gives the protein CASSQGAPGFSNQPQHF.

This chain connects TRBV4-2 to TRBJ2-7; D unclear. From germline, CDR1 is LGHNA and CDR2 YNFKEQ. The CDR3 has 12 residues. Trimming removed 1 base from V and 4 bases from J, with 5 bases in between. The CDR3: CASSQAGYEQYF. CDR3 in DNA: TGTGCCAGCAGCCAAGCCGGGTACGAGCAGTACTTC.

This clone came up once. V is TRBV19 and J is TRBJ1-1; a possible D gene is TRBD1 (5 bases). Looked up from germline, CDR1 is LNHDA and CDR2 is SQIVND (reference sequence). V lost 2 bases and J lost 1, with 17 bases in between. This CDR3 is 17 amino acids long. The CDR3 loop is CASSIKFGRGKNTEAFF. The CDR3 DNA is TGTGCCAGTAGTATAAAGTTCGGGCGGGGGAAGAACACTGAAGCTTTCTTT. The full variable domain, rest sourced from reference TRBV19 and TRBJ1-1, is DGGITQSPKYLFRKEGQNVTLSCEQNLNHDAMYWYRQDPGQGLRLIYYSQIVNDFQKGDIAEGYSVSREKKESFPLTVTSAQKNPTAFYLCASSIKFGRGKNTEAFFGQGTRLTVV.

The chain joins TRBV3-1 (or the pseudogene TRBV3-2) to TRBJ2-5; TRBD2 agrees at 7 bases. Trimming took 1 base from V and 3 from J; bases not matched to a gene: 5. The germline V gene has CDR1 LGHDT and CDR2 YNNKEL (reference sequence). The CDR3 has 15 residues. The CDR3 region has the DNA TGTGCCAGCAGCCAAGGAGCGGGACTGAAAGAGACCCAGTACTTC. This gives the protein CASSQGAGLKETQYF.

In its sample, this clone was seen once. The chain joins TRBV7-9 to TRBJ1-2; tentative D call: TRBD1 (5 bases). Germline-derived CDR1 and CDR2 are SEHNR and FQNEAQ (reference sequence). The V end lost 0 bases, the J end lost 2 bases, and 7 bases lay between the germline ends. The CDR3 length is 14 residues. The CDR3 bases are TGTGCCAGCAGCTTAGCCAGGGCCAACTATGGCTACACCTTC. Amino acids: CASSLARANYGYTF. The full variable domain, with the rest looked up from reference TRBV7-9 and TRBJ1-2, is DTGVSQNPRHKITKRGQNVTFRCDPISEHNRLYWYRQTLGQGPEFLTYFQNEAQLEKSRLLSDRFSAERPKGSFSTLEIQRTEQGDSAMYLCASSLARANYGYTFGSGTRLTVV.

The V gene is TRBV6-1, the J gene TRBJ1-6, with D maybe TRBD1 (6 bases). The V end was cut by 1 base, the J end by 7 bases, with 11 bases between. Germline CDR1 reads MNHNS; CDR2 reads SASEGT. This CDR3 contains 15 residues. DNA of the CDR3: TGTGCCAGCAGTGAAGTCGGACAGAAAAATTCACCCCTCCACTTT. Protein sequence: CASSEVGQKNSPLHF.

The rearrangement uses TRBV18 and TRBJ1-1; TRBD1 agrees at 7 bases. The CDR3 spans 14 residues. Germline V gene sequence: CDR1 KGHSH, CDR2 LQKENI. The V segment lost 3 bases and the J segment 5 bases; nucleotides outside the gene matches: 6. The chain's CDR3 is CASSPRQGGTEAFF. The CDR3 DNA reads TGTGCCAGCTCACCCCGACAGGGTGGAACTGAAGCTTTCTTT. Variable domain in full (rest from reference TRBV18 and TRBJ1-1): NAGVMQNPRHLVRRRGQEARLRCSPMKGHSHVYWYRQLPEEGLKFMVYLQKENIIDESGMPKERFSAEFPKEGPSILRIQQVVRGDSAAYFCASSPRQGGTEAFFGQGTRLTVV.

The V call is TRBV5-4, the J call TRBJ2-7; TRBD1 agrees at 9 bases. V gave up 0 bases and J gave up 3 bases; unmatched junction bases: 4. CDR1 and CDR2 from the germline V gene are SGHNT and YYREEE (reference sequence). CDR3 length: 15 amino acids. The CDR3 DNA is TGTGCCAGCAGCTTGGGTTCGGACAGGGGCTACGAGCAGTACTTC. Amino acid sequence: CASSLGSDRGYEQYF.

The V gene is TRBV5-8, the J gene TRBJ1-1, with 12 nucleotides matching TRBD1. V shed 4 bases and J 7 bases; nucleotides not matched to a gene: 5. CDR1 is SGHTS and CDR2 is YDEGEE in the germline V gene. The CDR3 length is 14 residues. CDR3 nucleotides: TGTGCCAGCAGCGTAGGGACAGGGGGCATTGAAGCTTTCTTT. Translation gives CASSVGTGGIEAFF. The full variable domain, rest sourced from reference TRBV5-8 and TRBJ1-1, is EAGVTQSPTHLIKTRGQQATLRCSPISGHTSVYWYQQALGLGLQFLLWYDEGEERNRGNFPPRFSGRQFPNYSSELNVNALELEDSALYLCASSVGTGGIEAFFGQGTRLTVV.

This chain joins TRBV7-9 and TRBJ1-1; 10 nucleotides line up with TRBD1. Germline values: CDR1 SEHNR, CDR2 FQNEAQ (reference sequence). The J segment lost 7 bases and the V segment lost 11 bases, leaving 13 bases of the junction unmatched. This CDR3 comprises 14 residues. This CDR3 is CALPPGQGSIEAFF. The CDR3 DNA reads TGTGCCCTCCCTCCGGGACAGGGGTCAATTGAAGCTTTCTTT.

The rearrangement joins TRBV3-1 (or the pseudogene TRBV3-2) to TRBJ2-1; TRBD1 matches 10 bases. This CDR3 spans 17 amino acids. The trim removed 4 bases at V and 7 bases at J, leaving 13 bases unmatched. The V gene's germline CDR1 is LGHDT and CDR2 YNNKEL (reference sequence). The chain's CDR3 is CASSRKLTGGDHNEQFF. The CDR3 DNA sequence: TGTGCCAGCAGCCGCAAACTGACAGGGGGCGACCATAATGAGCAGTTCTTC.

The CDR3 nucleotides read TGTGCCACCAGTGAACAGGTTTCACCCCCCAATGAGCAGTTCTTC. It specifies CATSEQVSPPNEQFF. This chain joins TRBV24-1 and TRBJ2-1; TRBD1 might be the D (5 bases). V shed 4 bases and J shed 6 bases, with 15 bases lying between them. Per germline, CDR1 KGHDR and CDR2 SFDVKD. The CDR3 runs to 15 residues.